Below are 27 T cell receptor beta chains sequenced from a single sample in a study of T cell responses to AZD1222 COVID-19 vaccine. Data came from immunoSEQ multiplex PCR; TCRdb stores just in-frame clones and leaves some out. The table shows more than 85,000 clones, with 88% occurring only once. The specimen comprised peripheral blood, sampled 28 days after the second AZD1222 dose. These receptors were taken from an adult who received the AZD1222 COVID-19 vaccine.

On this clone: Other DNA sequences in the same sample also yield this CDR3. The chain has TRBV3-1 (or the pseudogene TRBV3-2) and TRBJ1-5; D unresolved. CDR1 is LGHDT and CDR2 is YNNKEL in the germline V gene (reference sequence). CDR3 length: 13 residues. Trimming removed 3 bases from V and 7 bases from J, with 10 bases in between. This CDR3 is CASSQVGGQPQHF. The DNA for the CDR3 is TGTGCCAGCAGCCAGGTAGGAGGCCAGCCCCAGCATTTT.

The chain uses TRBV11-3 and TRBJ2-7, with a tentative D call TRBD1 (5 bases). Trimming took 3 bases from V and 3 from J, leaving 18 bases between them. Germline V lookup: CDR1 SGHNT, CDR2 YENEEA. The CDR3 is 16 amino acids. The DNA of the CDR3 is TGTGCCAGCAGCTTCGCCCCTGAGGACACCGACTACGAGCAGTACTTC. Translating it yields CASSFAPEDTDYEQYF.

The chain is built from TRBV3-1 (or the pseudogene TRBV3-2) and TRBJ2-2; TRBD1 matches at 7 bases. Germline-derived CDR1 and CDR2 are LGHDT and YNNKEL (reference sequence). The CDR3 extends over 15 amino acids. Trimming took 6 bases from V and 0 from J; bases not matched to a gene: 4. The DNA of the CDR3 is TGTGCCAGCAGGCGGACAGGAGCGAACACCGGGGAGCTGTTTTTT. Protein sequence: CASRRTGANTGELFF.

V and J are TRBV12-3 or TRBV12-4 and TRBJ1-1; tentative D call: TRBD1 (5 bases). With 5 bases removed from V and 1 base from J, the gap between germline ends came to 8 bases. This CDR3 is 13 amino acids long. CDR3 in DNA: TGTGCCAGCAGTGCCACAGGGAACACTGAAGCTTTCTTT. Translation gives CASSATGNTEAFF.

This chain links TRBV6-5 with TRBJ1-2; D is unclear. This CDR3 has 15 residues. The germline gives CDR1 MNHEY, CDR2 SVGAGI. Trimming took 0 bases from V and 4 from J, leaving 12 bases between them. The CDR3 loop reads CASSYSGGQVYGYTF. The CDR3 DNA reads TGTGCCAGCAGTTACTCGGGTGGGCAGGTCTATGGCTACACCTTC.

In nucleotides, the CDR3 is TGTGCCTGGACTATAACAGGGCGGGGAACCGGGGAGCTGTTTTTT. Its protein is CAWTITGRGTGELFF. The chain uses TRBV30 and TRBJ2-2; perhaps D is TRBD1 or TRBD2 (6 bases each). V gave up 4 bases and J gave up 5 bases, with 17 bases separating them. CDR1 is GTSNPN and CDR2 is SVGIG in the germline V gene (reference sequence). The CDR3 spans 15 residues.

The rearrangement joins TRBV18 to TRBJ1-2; D is perhaps TRBD1 (6 bases). The CDR3 consists of 13 residues. V lost 4 bases, J lost 1 base, and 7 bases lay in between. Germline loops: CDR1 KGHSH, CDR2 LQKENI. The DNA of the CDR3 is TGTGCCAGCTCACAGGACAGTAACTATGGCTACACCTTC. This codes for CASSQDSNYGYTF.

In this sample, this clone turned up a few times. The J gene is TRBJ2-7, the V gene TRBV7-6, with TRBD1 matching over 12 bases. Germline CDR1 and CDR2: SGHVS and FNYEAQ. V lost 1 base to trimming and J lost 7 bases; unmatched junction nucleotides: 8. CDR3 size: 16 residues. The CDR3 sequence is CASSLVWGQGAEEQYF. The CDR3 nucleotides read TGTGCCAGCAGCTTAGTCTGGGGACAGGGGGCTGAGGAGCAGTACTTC.

The chain recombines TRBV7-8 with TRBJ2-2, with 9 bases matching TRBD2. CDR1 SGHVS and CDR2 FQNEAQ come from the germline V gene. This CDR3 has 16 residues. V dropped 4 bases and J dropped 1; count of bases not matched to a gene: 4. The CDR3 bases are TGTGCCAGCAGCTCTTATAGCGGGAGGAACACCGGGGAGCTGTTTTTT. Residues: CASSSYSGRNTGELFF.

This clone has only one observation. The V and J genes are TRBV2 and TRBJ2-1, with 10 positions matching TRBD1. CDR1 SNHLY and CDR2 FYNNEI come from the germline V gene. With V trimmed by 1 base and J by 7 bases, 4 bases remained unmatched. The CDR3 totals 15 residues. In DNA form, the CDR3 reads TGTGCCAGCAGTGAAGTAGGACAGGGGGTTAATGAGCAGTTCTTC. Its translation: CASSEVGQGVNEQFF.

The rearrangement joins TRBV29-1 to TRBJ2-3, with a possible D match to TRBD2 (6 bases). CDR1 and CDR2 (germline): SQVTM, ANQGSEA. The CDR3 spans 13 residues. V lost 2 bases and J lost 4, with 10 bases in between. CDR3 loop: CSVEWRGPDTQYF. The CDR3, as DNA: TGCAGCGTTGAATGGCGGGGTCCAGATACGCAGTATTTT.

This clone came up once. The chain is built from TRBV28 and TRBJ1-1; D gene uncertain. Germline V gene lookup returns CDR1 MDHEN and CDR2 SYDVKM. This CDR3 has 13 residues. V was pared by 7 bases and J by 1 base, with 10 bases between. DNA of the CDR3: TGTGCCAGCACGCAACAGACGAACACTGAAGCTTTCTTT. Encoded protein: CASTQQTNTEAFF. Together with reference TRBV28 and TRBJ1-1, the CDR3 gives the full variable domain: DVKVTQSSRYLVKRTGEKVFLECVQDMDHENMFWYRQDPGLGLRLIYFSYDVKMKEKGDIPEGYSVSREKKERFSLILESASTNQTSMYLCASTQQTNTEAFFGQGTRLTVV.

This sequence joins TRBV5-8 and TRBJ2-1, with TRBD2 matching over 13 bases. The germline gives CDR1 SGHTS, CDR2 YDEGEE. CDR3 length equals 18 residues. J gave up 6 bases and V 0 bases, and 9 bases lay outside the gene matches. CDR3 region: CASSLARTSGRATNEQFF. Here the CDR3 DNA reads TGTGCCAGCAGCTTGGCGAGGACTAGCGGGAGAGCTACCAATGAGCAGTTCTTC.

The gene calls are TRBV5-1 and TRBJ2-2, with D possibly TRBD1 on 6 matching bases. V was pared by 3 bases and J by 0 bases, with 12 bases between. CDR1 SGHRS and CDR2 YFSETQ come from the germline V gene. The CDR3 is 16 residues long. The CDR3: CASSWTGTTNTGELFF. CDR3 nucleotide sequence: TGCGCCAGCAGCTGGACCGGGACAACGAACACCGGGGAGCTGTTTTTT.

This clone has just one count. The chain employs TRBV6-5 and TRBJ2-2, with D uncertain. The V and J ends lost 2 bases and 6 bases respectively, with 16 bases between them. Germline lookup yields CDR1 MNHEY and CDR2 SVGAGI. This CDR3 region has 16 residues. CDR3 sequence reads: CASSYGDSQMAGELFF. For the CDR3, the DNA is TGTGCCAGCAGTTACGGGGATTCCCAAATGGCCGGGGAGCTGTTTTTT.

The gene calls are TRBV29-1 and TRBJ2-1, with D possibly matching TRBD2 (6 bases). Trimming pared 1 base from V and 6 bases from J, leaving 10 bases between. CDR1 is SQVTM and CDR2 is ANQGSEA in the germline V gene. The CDR3 sequence is 13 residues long. The CDR3 spells CSVEGGVGNEQFF. The CDR3 coding sequence is TGCAGCGTTGAAGGGGGGGTGGGCAATGAGCAGTTCTTC.

The V call is TRBV6-5, the J call TRBJ1-2; 8 bases map to TRBD1. The germline V gene has CDR1 MNHEY and CDR2 SVGAGI. The junction had 8 bases not matched to a gene; V was cut back by 2 bases and J by 3 bases. The CDR3 totals 16 residues. The CDR3 loop reads CASSYPSGQAHYGYTF. In DNA form, the CDR3 reads TGTGCCAGCAGTTACCCTTCGGGACAGGCGCACTATGGCTACACCTTC.

The sample holds one count of this clone. The CDR3, as DNA: TGTGCCAGCAGTTACCGGACAGGCCACACTGAAGCTTTCTTT. Protein sequence: CASSYRTGHTEAFF. J is TRBJ1-1 and V is TRBV6-5; 7 positions agree with TRBD1. Trimming took 2 bases from V and 3 from J; bases not matched to a gene: 3. This CDR3 has 14 amino acids. Germline loops: CDR1 MNHEY, CDR2 SVGAGI.

The rearrangement links TRBV9 to TRBJ1-1; D might be TRBD1 (6 bases). This CDR3 has 12 amino acids. From germline, CDR1 is SGDLS and CDR2 YYNGEE. Trimming removed 0 bases at V and 9 bases at J, with 9 bases between. CDR3 loop: CASSVVGGQAFF. The CDR3 nucleotides are TGTGCCAGCAGCGTAGTAGGGGGGCAAGCTTTCTTT.

The chain has TRBV7-9 and TRBJ1-1; D perhaps matches TRBD1 (6 bases). Germline CDR1 SEHNR, CDR2 FQNEAQ (reference sequence). This CDR3 contains 17 residues. Trimming shortened V by 2 bases and J by 4 bases, and 20 bases separated the two germline ends. Written as DNA, the CDR3 is TGTGCCAGCAGCTTACCAGGGGCGAGTAGTGGCGCCACTGAAGCTTTCTTT. Amino acids: CASSLPGASSGATEAFF.

This clone was recorded once. This rearrangement joins TRBV19 to TRBJ1-2, with D maybe TRBD1 (5 bases). This CDR3 spans 15 amino acids. Germline loops: CDR1 LNHDA, CDR2 SQIVND (reference sequence). Trimming removed 1 base at V and 8 bases at J, with 17 bases between. CDR3 sequence: CASSIARRGVDGYTF. CDR3 DNA sequence: TGTGCCAGTAGTATAGCCAGAAGAGGGGTTGACGGCTACACCTTC.

The rearrangement links TRBV2 to TRBJ2-5; 7 nucleotides agree with TRBD2. There are 15 residues in the CDR3. Germline loops: CDR1 SNHLY, CDR2 FYNNEI. V lost 0 bases, J lost 0 bases, and 1 base stayed unmatched. The CDR3, as DNA: TGTGCCAGCAGTGAAGCGGGGGGGTACCAAGAGACCCAGTACTTC. It is translated as CASSEAGGYQETQYF.

This clone was detected once. V and J are TRBV19 and TRBJ1-2; weak D call: TRBD1 (6 bases). This CDR3 is built from 13 residues. Germline V gene sequence: CDR1 LNHDA, CDR2 SQIVND (reference sequence). Between the trimmed V and J ends, which lost 4 bases and 7 bases, there was a span of 13 bases. The CDR3 DNA reads as TGTGCCAGTAGTACAGGGGTGATTGGTGGCTACACCTTC. This sequence encodes CASSTGVIGGYTF. Combining the CDR3 with reference TRBV19 and TRBJ1-2 gives the whole variable domain DGGITQSPKYLFRKEGQNVTLSCEQNLNHDAMYWYRQDPGQGLRLIYYSQIVNDFQKGDIAEGYSVSREKKESFPLTVTSAQKNPTAFYLCASSTGVIGGYTFGSGTRLTVV.

V gene TRBV3-1 (or the pseudogene TRBV3-2) combines with J gene TRBJ2-7, with 9 bases fitting TRBD2. This CDR3 comprises 15 residues. Losses at the gene ends were 5 bases for V and 2 bases for J; bases not matched to a gene: 7. CDR1 is LGHDT, CDR2 YNNKEL, per germline (reference sequence). The CDR3, as DNA: TGTGCCAGCAGCGAGCTTCTAGCGGGGCCCTACGAGCAGTACTTC. Its translation: CASSELLAGPYEQYF.

V and J are TRBV19 and TRBJ1-3, with a tentative D call TRBD1 (5 bases). The ends were cut back, 3 bases at V and 0 bases at J, with 12 bases in the middle. The length of the CDR3 is 16 residues. In germline, CDR1 is LNHDA, CDR2 SQIVND (reference sequence). The CDR3 DNA follows: TGTGCCAGTAGTATGGGGACTGCCTCCTCTGGAAACACCATATATTTT. Translating gives CASSMGTASSGNTIYF. Full variable domain (missing parts from reference TRBV19 and TRBJ1-3): DGGITQSPKYLFRKEGQNVTLSCEQNLNHDAMYWYRQDPGQGLRLIYYSQIVNDFQKGDIAEGYSVSREKKESFPLTVTSAQKNPTAFYLCASSMGTASSGNTIYFGEGSWLTVV.

The V call is TRBV7-9, the J call TRBJ1-1, with TRBD1 as a possible D gene (6 bases). This CDR3 region has 12 residues. The V gene's germline CDR1 is SEHNR and CDR2 FQNEAQ (reference sequence). V lost 7 bases and J 3 bases, leaving 9 bases between the germline ends. CDR3 in amino acids: CASTGGYTEAFF. The CDR3 nucleotides are TGTGCCAGCACCGGGGGCTACACTGAAGCTTTCTTT.

The chain employs TRBV28 and TRBJ2-3; 8 nucleotides agree with TRBD1. This CDR3 has 14 amino acids. The ends lost 5 bases at V and 5 bases at J; junction bases unmatched: 6. Germline-derived CDR1 and CDR2 are MDHEN and SYDVKM. The CDR3 protein is CASSRGQGLDTQYF. The CDR3 DNA sequence: TGTGCCAGCAGTCGAGGACAGGGATTAGATACGCAGTATTTT.